This section outlines one T cell receptor beta chain sequence together with its context. Antigen unknown. This specimen comes from a study of long-term antiretroviral therapy in people with HIV. Broader study findings: Blood was collected between about 2003 and 2018, possibly under older ART regimens. In HIV, the repertoires covered a tighter span of CDR3 lengths than in controls.

The immunoSEQ assay was v3.0, run at survey level. TCRdb's table, derived via immunoSEQ multiplex PCR, lists solely in-frame clones and lacks some. The profile shows about 20,000 clones, approximately 88% of them singletons. Per individual, the PBMC samples numbered at least one pre-ART and at least two post-ART. Each participant with HIV received care in the United States. The CDR3 consists of 14 residues. Trimming removed 0 bases at V and 3 bases at J, with 5 bases between. Looked up from germline, CDR1 is KGHSH and CDR2 is LQKENI. The chain recombines TRBV18 with TRBJ1-4, with D uncertain. The sample was unsorted PBMCs, taken 1.2 years after starting antiretroviral therapy. The TCR sequence derives from a woman in her thirties or forties with HIV. CDR3 amino acids: CASSPPSANEKLFF. The CDR3 coding sequence is TGTGCCAGCTCACCACCATCCGCTAATGAAAAACTGTTTTTT.